Presented here are 14 T cell receptor beta chains from one specimen sequenced in a study of shared clonotypes between healthy human individuals (dated by TCRdb to 2018 to 2020). CD8 naive samples consisted of CD45RO-negative cells that were positively selected for CCR7, yielding a CD45RA+CCR7+ population without TemRA cells. The method behind the library was the immunoSEQ multiplex PCR assay. TCRdb carries this immuneACCESS record with in-frame sequences only. Its versions omit some clonotypes, under half of them owing to an unresolved V gene in the studies checked, with the rest unexplained. The sample profile shows approximately 600,000 clones; about 95% of them were found once. The ten largest clonotypes hold approximately 0.11% of the sample. Sequencing was done on a sample of naive CD8+ T cells sorted from blood. This sample's cell subset or site label indicates: CD45RA+CCR7+. The receptors were gathered from a woman in her 30s in good health.

The genes are TRBV28 and TRBJ2-3; 8 bases are a match to TRBD2. Trimming removed 5 bases from V and 5 bases from J; junction bases left unmatched: 9. CDR1 is MDHEN and CDR2 is SYDVKM in the germline V gene. This CDR3 comprises 15 residues. The CDR3 DNA reads as TGTGCCAGCAGTCAACACCGACTAGCGCAAGATACGCAGTATTTT. Encoded protein: CASSQHRLAQDTQYF.

The V gene is TRBV29-1, the J gene TRBJ2-2, with a weak D call TRBD1 (6 bases). Germline V gene sequence: CDR1 SQVTM, CDR2 ANQGSEA. The V gene lost 5 bases and the J gene lost 0 bases, with 10 bases spanning the gap. The CDR3 runs 14 residues. The CDR3 sequence: CSVPDRSNTGELFF. For the CDR3, the DNA is TGCAGCGTTCCTGACAGGTCGAACACCGGGGAGCTGTTTTTT.

This chain connects TRBV7-6 to TRBJ1-6, with TRBD1 identical over 7 bases. V dropped 1 base and J dropped 8; count of bases not matched to a gene: 14. Germline V gene lookup returns CDR1 SGHVS and CDR2 FNYEAQ. The length of the CDR3 is 18 residues. The CDR3 DNA follows: TGTGCCAGCAGCTTAGAAAGGCCGAGGACAGGTATGCATTCACCCCTCCACTTT. Translation gives CASSLERPRTGMHSPLHF.

The chain joins TRBV5-5 to TRBJ2-1; 7 nucleotides align to TRBD2. The CDR3 has 17 residues. Per germline, CDR1 SGHKS and CDR2 YYEKEE (reference sequence). J was trimmed by 2 bases and V by 2 bases; bases with no gene match: 10. This CDR3 reads CASSLISRAGTYNEQFF. For the CDR3, the DNA is TGTGCCAGCAGCTTAATCTCCAGAGCGGGGACCTACAATGAGCAGTTCTTC.

The chain is built from TRBV5-1 and TRBJ1-2; TRBD1 might be the D (5 bases). V lost 4 bases and J 6 bases, leaving 13 bases between the germline ends. The length of the CDR3 is 13 residues. Germline CDR1 reads SGHRS; CDR2 reads YFSETQ. The CDR3 reads CASSPRTNHGYTF. In DNA form, the CDR3 reads TGCGCCAGCAGCCCTCGGACAAATCATGGCTACACCTTC. Looking up the rest from reference TRBV5-1 and TRBJ1-2 gives the full variable domain: KAGVTQTPRYLIKTRGQQVTLSCSPISGHRSVSWYQQTPGQGLQFLFEYFSETQRNKGNFPGRFSGRQFSNSRSEMNVSTLELGDSALYLCASSPRTNHGYTFGSGTRLTVV.

The chain has TRBV19 and TRBJ1-3; perhaps TRBD1 as D (5 bases). V was clipped by 5 bases and J by 0 bases, with 11 bases between them. This CDR3 spans 15 amino acids. The V gene's germline CDR1 is LNHDA and CDR2 SQIVND (reference sequence). CDR3 DNA sequence: TGTGCCAGTAGTCTGGACATCGGCTCTGGAAACACCATATATTTT. It codes for CASSLDIGSGNTIYF.

The CDR3 DNA reads TGTGCCAGCAGCGGGACAGGAGGTCAGCCCCAGCATTTT. Translation gives CASSGTGGQPQHF. The chain recombines TRBV9 with TRBJ1-5; 7 bases are shared with TRBD1. Per the germline V gene, CDR1 is SGDLS and CDR2 is YYNGEE. Losses at the gene ends were 3 bases for V and 6 bases for J; bases not matched to a gene: 3. This CDR3 region has 13 residues.

The chain has TRBV10-3 and TRBJ1-5, with D unclear. The CDR3 has 15 residues. V was pared by 2 bases and J by 0 bases, with 8 bases between. Germline assignment: CDR1 ENHRY and CDR2 SYGVKD. CDR3 nucleotides: TGTGCCATCAGTGAGGCATCGAGTAGCAATCAGCCCCAGCATTTT. Amino acid sequence: CAISEASSSNQPQHF.

This clone was seen once. The genes are TRBV6-5 and TRBJ2-3; D possibly corresponds to TRBD2 (7 bases). CDR1 is MNHEY, CDR2 SVGAGI, per germline. This CDR3 spans 16 amino acids. V was cut by 1 base and J by 5 bases, with 16 bases left in between. The CDR3 bases are TGTGCCAGCAGTTACTTATCGGGGGGCTTGGGAGATACGCAGTATTTT. This codes for CASSYLSGGLGDTQYF.

Only a few counts were recorded for this clone. The V gene is TRBV9, the J gene TRBJ1-1, with D perhaps matching TRBD1 (6 bases). The germline gives CDR1 SGDLS, CDR2 YYNGEE. This CDR3 region has 14 residues. The V end lost 0 bases, the J end lost 1 base, and 7 bases lay between the germline ends. CDR3 sequence (DNA): TGTGCCAGCAGCGTAGGCAGGGGGAACACTGAAGCTTTCTTT. The encoded protein is CASSVGRGNTEAFF.

The rearrangement uses TRBV9 and TRBJ2-1, with unresolved D. Per the germline V gene, CDR1 is SGDLS and CDR2 is YYNGEE. This CDR3 has 14 amino acids. Deletions cut 5 bases from V and 6 bases from J, with 15 bases between. CDR3: CASRGASNLNEQFF. In DNA, the CDR3 is TGTGCCAGCAGAGGTGCATCAAACCTCAATGAGCAGTTCTTC.

The genes are TRBV4-1 and TRBJ2-7; D possibly corresponds to TRBD2 (6 bases). This CDR3 is 13 amino acids long. Deletions cut 8 bases from V and 2 bases from J, with 13 bases between. Germline V gives CDR1 MGHRA, CDR2 YSYEKL. The CDR3 coding sequence is TGCGCCAGCTCATGGACTACTACCTACGAGCAGTACTTC. It specifies CASSWTTTYEQYF.

The chain recombines TRBV7-6 with TRBJ1-4, with D perhaps TRBD1 (6 bases). The CDR3 loop spans 17 amino acids. V was trimmed by 5 bases and J by 4 bases, leaving 20 bases between them. CDR1 is SGHVS, CDR2 FNYEAQ, per germline. CDR3 in DNA: TGTGCCAGCAGCAAGTGGGACAAGGGAAGCATTAATGAAAAACTGTTTTTT. The encoded protein is CASSKWDKGSINEKLFF.

In this sample, this clone turned up once. V and J are TRBV4-2 and TRBJ2-2; D is ambiguous. Germline CDR1 is LGHNA and CDR2 is YNFKEQ. Trimming shortened V by 0 bases and J by 5 bases, and 7 bases separated the two germline ends. This CDR3 comprises 14 residues. The CDR3 DNA reads TGTGCCAGCAGCCAAGATCTGGGAACCGGGGAGCTGTTTTTT. Protein sequence: CASSQDLGTGELFF.